This T cell receptor (beta chain) comes out of a study of blood T cell repertoires in COVID-19. The overall study: The United States, Italy and Spain supplied acute and convalescent COVID-19 samples. The analysed material was cDNA or gDNA that came from T cells, B-cell-depleted T cells, or PBMCs.

From germline, CDR1 is KGHSH and CDR2 LQKENI. This CDR3 has 16 residues. V gave up 3 bases and J gave up 10 bases; unmatched junction bases: 12. This table comes from immunoSEQ multiplex PCR, and its TCRdb copy is limited to in-frame clones, with some not included. The table includes 95,000 to 150,000 clones, around 83% detected once. Enrollees, 18 to 89 years old, lived in approximately 25 US areas. Recovered status in Cohort 3 required two negative PCRs, clearance, or symptom resolution. Sequencing input: PBMCs or T cells enriched from blood (not recorded which). The genes are TRBV18 and TRBJ1-6, with 7 bases aligning to TRBD1. The receptor comes from a woman in her twenties or thirties who had recovered from COVID-19. For the CDR3, the DNA is TGTGCCAGCTCACCCGACAGGGTCCGCTCAAGGTCACCCCTCCACTTT. Encoded protein: CASSPDRVRSRSPLHF.